The next 3 T cell receptor beta chains were all read from a single sample in a study of blood T cell repertoires in COVID-19 (dated by TCRdb to 2018 to 2021). Libraries were built with the immunoSEQ multiplex PCR assay. This immuneACCESS table, as held by TCRdb, lists in-frame sequences with V and J called but not all clones. Of the missing ones, under half trace to an unresolved V gene in checked studies; the others have no known cause. This sample has some 74,000 clones in its table, and around 83% of those were observed once. Around 38% of the sample comes from the top ten. Sequencing used peripheral blood. All receptors come from an elderly man with acute or convalescent COVID-19.

The chain carries TRBV12-3 or TRBV12-4 and TRBJ1-1; D remains unclear. This CDR3 is built from 13 residues. The V and J ends lost 3 bases and 7 bases respectively, with 12 bases between them. In DNA, the CDR3 is TGTGCCAGCAGTTTCCAGCTGGCAGGTGAAGCTTTCTTT. This sequence encodes CASSFQLAGEAFF.

The chain links TRBV13 to TRBJ1-3; tentative D call: TRBD1 (5 bases). The V and J ends lost 4 bases and 5 bases respectively, with 18 bases between them. This CDR3 region has 16 residues. Looked up from germline, CDR1 is PRHDT and CDR2 is FYEKMQ (reference sequence). The CDR3 loop is CASSSPSDRPRNTIYF. In nucleotides, the CDR3 is TGTGCCAGCAGCTCTCCAAGTGACAGACCTAGAAACACCATATATTTT.

The chain is built from TRBV5-1 and TRBJ1-5; TRBD1 agrees at 10 bases. V shed 4 bases, J shed 5 bases, and the junction held 6 bases outside the gene matches. The CDR3 has 15 amino acids. Per the germline V gene, CDR1 is SGHRS and CDR2 is YFSETQ. The CDR3 loop reads CASSPAGTGDQPQHF. In DNA, the CDR3 is TGCGCCAGCAGCCCCGCTGGGACAGGGGATCAGCCCCAGCATTTT.